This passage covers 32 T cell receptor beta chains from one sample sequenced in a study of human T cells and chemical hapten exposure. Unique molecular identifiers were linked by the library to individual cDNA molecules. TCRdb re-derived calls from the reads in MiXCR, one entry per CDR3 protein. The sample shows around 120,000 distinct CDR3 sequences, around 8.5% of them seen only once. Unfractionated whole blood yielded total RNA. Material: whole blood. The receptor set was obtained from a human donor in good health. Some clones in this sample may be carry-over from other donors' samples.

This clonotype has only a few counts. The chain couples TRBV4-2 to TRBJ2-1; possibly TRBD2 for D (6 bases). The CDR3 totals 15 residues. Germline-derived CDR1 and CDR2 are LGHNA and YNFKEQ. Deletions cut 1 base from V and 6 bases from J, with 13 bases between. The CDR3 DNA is TGTGCCAGCAGCCAAGCTTCGGGGGTAGGCAATGAGCAGTTCTTC. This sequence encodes CASSQASGVGNEQFF.

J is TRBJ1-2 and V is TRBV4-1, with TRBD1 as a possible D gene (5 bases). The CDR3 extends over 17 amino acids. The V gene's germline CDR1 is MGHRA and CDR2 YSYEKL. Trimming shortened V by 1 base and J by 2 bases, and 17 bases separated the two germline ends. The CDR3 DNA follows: TGCGCCAGCAGCCAAGGACTAGGACATAGGACGAACTATGGCTACACCTTC. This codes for CASSQGLGHRTNYGYTF.

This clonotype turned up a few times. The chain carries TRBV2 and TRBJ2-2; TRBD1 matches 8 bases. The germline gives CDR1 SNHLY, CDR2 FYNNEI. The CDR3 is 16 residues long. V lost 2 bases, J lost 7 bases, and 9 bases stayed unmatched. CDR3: CASSESGQGLSGELFF. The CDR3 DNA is TGTGCCAGCAGTGAAAGTGGACAGGGTCTCAGCGGGGAGCTGTTTTTT.

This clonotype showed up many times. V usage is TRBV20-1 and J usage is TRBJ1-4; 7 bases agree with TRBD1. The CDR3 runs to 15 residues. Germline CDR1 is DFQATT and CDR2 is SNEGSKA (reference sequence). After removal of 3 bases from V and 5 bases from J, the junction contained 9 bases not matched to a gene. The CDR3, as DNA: TGCAGTGCTAGGGACCCGGGACAGCAAAATGAAAAACTGTTTTTT. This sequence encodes CSARDPGQQNEKLFF.

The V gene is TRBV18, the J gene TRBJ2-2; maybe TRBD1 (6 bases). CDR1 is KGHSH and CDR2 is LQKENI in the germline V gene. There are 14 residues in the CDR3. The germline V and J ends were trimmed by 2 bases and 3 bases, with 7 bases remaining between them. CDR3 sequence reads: CASSPGTYTGELFF. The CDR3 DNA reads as TGTGCCAGCTCACCAGGGACATACACCGGGGAGCTGTTTTTT.

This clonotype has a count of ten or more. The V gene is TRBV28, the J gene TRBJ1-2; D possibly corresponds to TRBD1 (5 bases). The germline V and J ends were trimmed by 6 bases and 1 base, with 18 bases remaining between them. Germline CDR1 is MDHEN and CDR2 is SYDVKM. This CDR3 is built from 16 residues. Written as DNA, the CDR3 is TGTGCCAGCAGGCCCGGGGGGGTCAGTAATAACTATGGCTACACCTTC. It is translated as CASRPGGVSNNYGYTF.

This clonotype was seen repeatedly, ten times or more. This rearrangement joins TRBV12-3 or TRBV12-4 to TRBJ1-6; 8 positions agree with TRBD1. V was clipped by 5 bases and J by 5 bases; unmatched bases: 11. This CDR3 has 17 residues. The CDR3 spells CASSTTNRQGNNSPLHF. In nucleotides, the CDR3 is TGTGCCAGCAGTACGACCAACCGACAGGGGAATAATTCACCCCTCCACTTT.

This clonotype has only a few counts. CDR3 region: CASSRDGGLGETQYF. The CDR3 bases are TGTGCCAGCAGCCGGGATGGGGGGCTAGGGGAGACCCAGTACTTC. This sequence joins TRBV12-3 or TRBV12-4 and TRBJ2-5, with D perhaps assigned TRBD1 or TRBD2 (6 bases each). CDR3 size: 15 residues. Trimming removed 6 bases from V and 5 bases from J, with 19 bases in between.

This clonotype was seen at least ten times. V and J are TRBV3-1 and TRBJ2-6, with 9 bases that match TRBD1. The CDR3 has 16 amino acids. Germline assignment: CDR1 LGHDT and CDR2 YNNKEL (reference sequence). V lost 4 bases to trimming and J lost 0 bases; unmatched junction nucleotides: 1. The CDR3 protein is CASSPTGGSGANVLTF. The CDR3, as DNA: TGTGCCAGCAGCCCGACAGGGGGCTCTGGGGCCAACGTCCTGACTTTC.

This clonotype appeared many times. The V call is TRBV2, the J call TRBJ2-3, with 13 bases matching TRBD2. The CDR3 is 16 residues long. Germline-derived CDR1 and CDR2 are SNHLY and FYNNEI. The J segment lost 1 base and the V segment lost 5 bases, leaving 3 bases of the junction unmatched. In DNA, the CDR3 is TGTGCCAGCAGTCGGACTAGCGGGAGTGGCACAGATACGCAGTATTTT. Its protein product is CASSRTSGSGTDTQYF.

CDR3 sequence: CASSYRDIPTTDTQYF. Here the CDR3 DNA reads TGTGCCAGCAGCTACCGGGACATCCCCACCACAGATACGCAGTATTTT. This chain joins TRBV7-2 and TRBJ2-3; a possible D gene is TRBD1 (6 bases). The germline CDR1 and CDR2 sequences are SGHTA and FQGNSA. V was trimmed by 4 bases and J by 2 bases, leaving 16 bases between them. The CDR3 spans 16 residues. The whole variable domain, filled in from reference TRBV7-2 and TRBJ2-3, reads GAGVSQSPSNKVTEKGKDVELRCDPISGHTALYWYRQSLGQGLEFLIYFQGNSAPDKSGLPSDRFSAERTGGSVSTLTIQRTQQEDSAVYLCASSYRDIPTTDTQYFGPGTRLTVL.

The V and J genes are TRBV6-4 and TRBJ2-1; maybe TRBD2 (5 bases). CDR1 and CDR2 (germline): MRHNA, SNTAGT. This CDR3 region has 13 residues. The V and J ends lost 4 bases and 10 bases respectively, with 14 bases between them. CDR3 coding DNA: TGTGCCAGCAGTGGACTACGGGGTCGAGAGCAGTTCTTC. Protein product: CASSGLRGREQFF.

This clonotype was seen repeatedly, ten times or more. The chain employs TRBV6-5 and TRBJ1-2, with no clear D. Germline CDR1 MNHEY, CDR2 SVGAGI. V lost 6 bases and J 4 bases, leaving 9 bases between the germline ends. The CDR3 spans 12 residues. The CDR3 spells CASSFDGYGYTF. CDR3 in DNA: TGTGCCAGCAGCTTCGACGGCTATGGCTACACCTTC.

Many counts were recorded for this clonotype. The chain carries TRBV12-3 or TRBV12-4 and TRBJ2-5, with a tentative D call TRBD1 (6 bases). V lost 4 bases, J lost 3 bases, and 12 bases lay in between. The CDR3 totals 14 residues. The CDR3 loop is CASSSGTFEETQYF. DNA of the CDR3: TGTGCCAGCAGTTCCGGGACATTCGAAGAGACCCAGTACTTC.

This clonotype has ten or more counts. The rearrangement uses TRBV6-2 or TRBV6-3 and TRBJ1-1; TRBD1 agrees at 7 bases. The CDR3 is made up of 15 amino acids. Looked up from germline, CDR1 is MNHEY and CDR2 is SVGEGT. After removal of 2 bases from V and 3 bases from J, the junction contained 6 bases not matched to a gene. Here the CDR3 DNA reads TGTGCCAGCAGTTACGGCAACAGGGGAGACACTGAAGCTTTCTTT. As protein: CASSYGNRGDTEAFF.

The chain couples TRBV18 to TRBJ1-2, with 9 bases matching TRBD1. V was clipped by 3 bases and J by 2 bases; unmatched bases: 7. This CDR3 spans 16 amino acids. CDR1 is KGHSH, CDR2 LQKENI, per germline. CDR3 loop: CASSPTSGTGNYGYTF. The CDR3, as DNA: TGTGCCAGCTCACCCACCTCCGGGACAGGGAACTATGGCTACACCTTC.

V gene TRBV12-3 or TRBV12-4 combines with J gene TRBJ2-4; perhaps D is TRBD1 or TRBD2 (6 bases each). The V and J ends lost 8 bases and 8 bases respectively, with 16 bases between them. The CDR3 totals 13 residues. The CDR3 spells CASSIQGRHIQYF. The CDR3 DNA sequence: TGTGCCAGCTCGATTCAGGGGAGGCACATTCAGTACTTC.

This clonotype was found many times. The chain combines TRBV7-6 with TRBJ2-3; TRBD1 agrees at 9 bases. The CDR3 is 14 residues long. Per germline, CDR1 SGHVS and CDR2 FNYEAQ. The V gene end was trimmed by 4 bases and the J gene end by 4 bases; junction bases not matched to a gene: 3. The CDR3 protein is CASSYRQGADTQYF. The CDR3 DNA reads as TGTGCCAGCAGCTATCGACAGGGGGCAGATACGCAGTATTTT.

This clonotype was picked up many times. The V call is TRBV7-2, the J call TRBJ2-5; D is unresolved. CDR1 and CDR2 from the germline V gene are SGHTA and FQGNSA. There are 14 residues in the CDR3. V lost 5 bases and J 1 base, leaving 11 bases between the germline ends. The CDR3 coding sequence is TGTGCCAGCAGCCCTTCAAGGGCCCAAGAGACCCAGTACTTC. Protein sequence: CASSPSRAQETQYF.

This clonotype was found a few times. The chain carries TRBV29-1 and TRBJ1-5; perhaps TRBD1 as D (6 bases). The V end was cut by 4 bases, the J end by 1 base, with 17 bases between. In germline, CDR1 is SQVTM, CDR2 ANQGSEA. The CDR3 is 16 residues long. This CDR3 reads CSVGAGVRRSNQPQHF. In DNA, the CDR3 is TGCAGCGTTGGGGCAGGGGTACGGAGGAGCAATCAGCCCCAGCATTTT.

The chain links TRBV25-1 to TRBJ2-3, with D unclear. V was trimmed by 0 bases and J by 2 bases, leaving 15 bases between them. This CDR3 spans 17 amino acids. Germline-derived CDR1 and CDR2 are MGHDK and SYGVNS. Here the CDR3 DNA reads TGTGCCAGCAGTGAATATAACGTTGGCTTGTTCACAGATACGCAGTATTTT. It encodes CASSEYNVGLFTDTQYF.

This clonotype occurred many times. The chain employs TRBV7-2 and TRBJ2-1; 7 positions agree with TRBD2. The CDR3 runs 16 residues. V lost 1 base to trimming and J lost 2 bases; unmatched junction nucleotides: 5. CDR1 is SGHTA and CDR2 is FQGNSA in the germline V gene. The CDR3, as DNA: TGTGCCAGCAGCTTAGTGCCGGGGGGTCCCTACAATGAGCAGTTCTTC. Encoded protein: CASSLVPGGPYNEQFF. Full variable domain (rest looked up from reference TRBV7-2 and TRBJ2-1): GAGVSQSPSNKVTEKGKDVELRCDPISGHTALYWYRQSLGQGLEFLIYFQGNSAPDKSGLPSDRFSAERTGGSVSTLTIQRTQQEDSAVYLCASSLVPGGPYNEQFFGPGTRLTVL.

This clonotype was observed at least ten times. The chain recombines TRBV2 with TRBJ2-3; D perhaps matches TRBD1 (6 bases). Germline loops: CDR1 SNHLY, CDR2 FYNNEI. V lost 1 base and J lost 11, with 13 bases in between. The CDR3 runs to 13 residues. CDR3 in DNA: TGTGCCAGCAGTGAAGGATTGAGGGGGAGGCAGTATTTT. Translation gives CASSEGLRGRQYF.

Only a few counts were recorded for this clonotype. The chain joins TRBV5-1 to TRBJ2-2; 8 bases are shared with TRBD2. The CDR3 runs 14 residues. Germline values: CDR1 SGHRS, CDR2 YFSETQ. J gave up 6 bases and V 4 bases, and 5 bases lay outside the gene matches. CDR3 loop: CASSPRRGAGELFF. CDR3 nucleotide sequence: TGCGCCAGCAGCCCGAGGCGGGGGGCCGGGGAGCTGTTTTTT.

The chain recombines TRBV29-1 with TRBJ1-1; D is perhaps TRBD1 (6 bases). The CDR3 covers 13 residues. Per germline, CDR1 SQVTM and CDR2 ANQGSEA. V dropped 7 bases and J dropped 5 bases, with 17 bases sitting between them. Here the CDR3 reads CSAKRQEETEAFF. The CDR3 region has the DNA TGCAGCGCAAAGAGACAGGAAGAGACTGAAGCTTTCTTT.

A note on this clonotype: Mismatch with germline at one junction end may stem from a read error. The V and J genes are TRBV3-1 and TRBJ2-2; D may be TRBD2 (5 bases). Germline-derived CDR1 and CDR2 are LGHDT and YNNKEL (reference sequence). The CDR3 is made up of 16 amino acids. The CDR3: CASLGRVPPNTGDLFF. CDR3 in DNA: TGTGCCAGCTTGGGTCGAGTGCCTCCGAACACCGGGGATCTGTTTTTT.

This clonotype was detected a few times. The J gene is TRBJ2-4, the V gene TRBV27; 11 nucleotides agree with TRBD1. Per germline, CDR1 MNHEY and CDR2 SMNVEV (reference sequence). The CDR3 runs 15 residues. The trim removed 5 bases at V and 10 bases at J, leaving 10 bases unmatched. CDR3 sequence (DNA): TGTGCCAGCAGTCCTTGGACAGGGGGCGCGGATATTCAGTACTTC. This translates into CASSPWTGGADIQYF.

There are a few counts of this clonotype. CDR3 in DNA: TGCGCCAGCAGCTTGGGGGGGACTAGCGGAGTTTTGAATGAGCAGTTCTTC. Amino acids: CASSLGGTSGVLNEQFF. The V call is TRBV5-1, the J call TRBJ2-1; the match to TRBD2 covers 11 bases. The CDR3 is made up of 17 amino acids. Trimming cost V 0 bases and J 7 bases; bases outside gene matches: 9. Germline V lookup: CDR1 SGHRS, CDR2 YFSETQ. Filled out from reference TRBV5-1 and TRBJ2-1, the complete variable domain reads KAGVTQTPRYLIKTRGQQVTLSCSPISGHRSVSWYQQTPGQGLQFLFEYFSETQRNKGNFPGRFSGRQFSNSRSEMNVSTLELGDSALYLCASSLGGTSGVLNEQFFGPGTRLTVL.

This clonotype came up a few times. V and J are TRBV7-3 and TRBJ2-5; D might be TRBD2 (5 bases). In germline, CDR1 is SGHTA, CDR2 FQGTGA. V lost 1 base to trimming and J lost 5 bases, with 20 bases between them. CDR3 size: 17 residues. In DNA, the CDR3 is TGTGCCAGCAGCTTAAACGGGCAAAAGAAGGGAGCGGAGACCCAGTACTTC. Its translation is CASSLNGQKKGAETQYF.

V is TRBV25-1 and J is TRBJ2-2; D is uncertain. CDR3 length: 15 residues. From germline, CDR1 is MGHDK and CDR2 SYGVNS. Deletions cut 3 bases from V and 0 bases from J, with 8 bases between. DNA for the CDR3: TGTGCCAGCAGTGATCGGGCGGCGAACACCGGGGAGCTGTTTTTT. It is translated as CASSDRAANTGELFF.

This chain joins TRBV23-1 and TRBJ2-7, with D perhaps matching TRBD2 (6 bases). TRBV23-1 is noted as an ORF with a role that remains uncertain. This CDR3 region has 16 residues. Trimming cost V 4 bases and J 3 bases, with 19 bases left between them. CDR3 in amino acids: CASSPQEGSKNYEQYF. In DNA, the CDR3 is TGCGCCAGCAGTCCCCAGGAGGGATCCAAAAACTACGAGCAGTACTTC.

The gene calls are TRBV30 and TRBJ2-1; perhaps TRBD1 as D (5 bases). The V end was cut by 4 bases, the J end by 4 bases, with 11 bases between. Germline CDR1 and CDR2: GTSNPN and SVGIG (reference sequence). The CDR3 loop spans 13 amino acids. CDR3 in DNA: TGTGCCTGGAACCCACAGGCTTACAATGAGCAGTTCTTC. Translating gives CAWNPQAYNEQFF.